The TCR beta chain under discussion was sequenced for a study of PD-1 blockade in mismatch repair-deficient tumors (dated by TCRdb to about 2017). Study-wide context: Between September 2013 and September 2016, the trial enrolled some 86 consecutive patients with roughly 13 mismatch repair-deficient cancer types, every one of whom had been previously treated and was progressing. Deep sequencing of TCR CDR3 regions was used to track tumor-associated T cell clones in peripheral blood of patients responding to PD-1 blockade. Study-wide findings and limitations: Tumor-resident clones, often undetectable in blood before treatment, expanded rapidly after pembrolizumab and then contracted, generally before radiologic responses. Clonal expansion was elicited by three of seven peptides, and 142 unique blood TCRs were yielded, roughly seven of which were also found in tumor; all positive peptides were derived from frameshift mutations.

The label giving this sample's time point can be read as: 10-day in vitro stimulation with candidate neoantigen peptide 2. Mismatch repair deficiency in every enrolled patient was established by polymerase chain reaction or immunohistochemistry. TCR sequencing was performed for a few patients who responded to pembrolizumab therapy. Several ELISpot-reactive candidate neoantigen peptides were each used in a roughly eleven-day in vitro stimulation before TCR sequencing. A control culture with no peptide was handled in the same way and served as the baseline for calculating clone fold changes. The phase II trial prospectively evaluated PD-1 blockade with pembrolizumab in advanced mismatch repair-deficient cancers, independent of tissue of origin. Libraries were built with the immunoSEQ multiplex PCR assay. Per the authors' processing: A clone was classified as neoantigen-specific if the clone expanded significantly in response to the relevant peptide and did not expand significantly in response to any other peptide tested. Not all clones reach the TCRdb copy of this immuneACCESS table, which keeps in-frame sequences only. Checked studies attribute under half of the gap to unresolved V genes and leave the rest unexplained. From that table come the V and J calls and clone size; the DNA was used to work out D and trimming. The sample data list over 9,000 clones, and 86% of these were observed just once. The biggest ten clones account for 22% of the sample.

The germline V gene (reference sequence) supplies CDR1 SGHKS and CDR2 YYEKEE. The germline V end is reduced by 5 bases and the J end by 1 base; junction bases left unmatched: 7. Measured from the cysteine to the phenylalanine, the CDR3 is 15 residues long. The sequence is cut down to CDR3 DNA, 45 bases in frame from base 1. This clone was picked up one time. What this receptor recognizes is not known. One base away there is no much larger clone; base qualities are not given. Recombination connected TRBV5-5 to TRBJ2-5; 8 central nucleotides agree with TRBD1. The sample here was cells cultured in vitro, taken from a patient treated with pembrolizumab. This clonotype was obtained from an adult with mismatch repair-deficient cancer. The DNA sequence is TGTGCCAGCAGTTTCCCTGGACAGGGCCAAGAGACCCAGTACTTC. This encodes CASSFPGQGQETQYF.